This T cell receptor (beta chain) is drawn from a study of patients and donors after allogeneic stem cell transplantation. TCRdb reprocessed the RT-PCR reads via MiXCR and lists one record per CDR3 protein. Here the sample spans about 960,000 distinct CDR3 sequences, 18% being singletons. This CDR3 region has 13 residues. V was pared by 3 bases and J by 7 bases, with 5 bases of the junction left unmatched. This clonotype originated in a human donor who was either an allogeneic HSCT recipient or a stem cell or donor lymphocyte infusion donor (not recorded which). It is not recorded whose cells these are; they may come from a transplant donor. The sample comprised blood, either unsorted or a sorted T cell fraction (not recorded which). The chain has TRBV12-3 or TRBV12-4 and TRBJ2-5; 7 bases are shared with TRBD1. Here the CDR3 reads CASSLRGRGTQYF. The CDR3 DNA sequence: TGTGCCAGCAGTTTGAGGGGGCGAGGGACCCAGTACTTC.